This T cell receptor beta chain derives from a study of beta chain features in type 1 diabetes. The V gene end was trimmed by 0 bases and the J gene end by 7 bases; junction bases not matched to a gene: 8. The CDR3 contains 14 residues. CDR1 and CDR2 from the germline V gene are GTSNPN and SVGIG (reference sequence). Concerning this clone itself: Its target is not known.

Each sorted population was over 95% pure. The isolated RNA, all of it, was reverse transcribed, so expressed TCRB transcripts were what got sequenced. TCRdb's copy holds only in-frame clones and misses some; the assay was immunoSEQ multiplex PCR. The sample has about 320,000 clones, approximately 15% seen once. General study findings and limits: The naive, central memory and Treg TCRB repertoires showed an apparent similarity that was greater among patients than among healthy donors.

This TCR was recovered from a man aged 25 to 40 in good health. This sequence joins TRBV30 and TRBJ1-2, with 7 bases lining up with TRBD1. Sequencing used central memory CD4+ T cells from blood. The CDR3 loop is CAWSVLGQGVGYTF. CDR3 in DNA: TGTGCCTGGAGTGTACTTGGGCAGGGGGTTGGCTACACCTTC.